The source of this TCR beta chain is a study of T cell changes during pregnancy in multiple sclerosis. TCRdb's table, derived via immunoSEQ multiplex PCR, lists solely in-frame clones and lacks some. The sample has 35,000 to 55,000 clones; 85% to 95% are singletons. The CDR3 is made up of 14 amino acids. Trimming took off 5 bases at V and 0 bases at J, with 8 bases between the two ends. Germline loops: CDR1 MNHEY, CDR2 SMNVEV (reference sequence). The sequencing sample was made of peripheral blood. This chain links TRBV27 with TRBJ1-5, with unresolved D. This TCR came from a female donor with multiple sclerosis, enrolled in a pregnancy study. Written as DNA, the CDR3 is TGTGCCAGCAGTCCTAACAGTAGCAATCAGCCCCAGCATTTT. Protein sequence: CASSPNSSNQPQHF.